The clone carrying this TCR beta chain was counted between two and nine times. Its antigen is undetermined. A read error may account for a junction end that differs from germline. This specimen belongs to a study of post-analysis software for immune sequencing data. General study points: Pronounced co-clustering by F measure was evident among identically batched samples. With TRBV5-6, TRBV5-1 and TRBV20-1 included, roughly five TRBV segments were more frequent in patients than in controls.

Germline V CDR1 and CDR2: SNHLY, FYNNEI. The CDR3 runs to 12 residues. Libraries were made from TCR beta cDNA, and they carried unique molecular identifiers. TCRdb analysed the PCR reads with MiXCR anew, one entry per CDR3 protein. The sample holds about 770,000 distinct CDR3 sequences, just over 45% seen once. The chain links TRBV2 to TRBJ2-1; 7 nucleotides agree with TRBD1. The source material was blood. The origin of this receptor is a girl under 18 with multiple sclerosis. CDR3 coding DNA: TGTGCCAGCATGGGACAGTACAATGAGCGGTTCTTC. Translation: CASMGQYNERFF.